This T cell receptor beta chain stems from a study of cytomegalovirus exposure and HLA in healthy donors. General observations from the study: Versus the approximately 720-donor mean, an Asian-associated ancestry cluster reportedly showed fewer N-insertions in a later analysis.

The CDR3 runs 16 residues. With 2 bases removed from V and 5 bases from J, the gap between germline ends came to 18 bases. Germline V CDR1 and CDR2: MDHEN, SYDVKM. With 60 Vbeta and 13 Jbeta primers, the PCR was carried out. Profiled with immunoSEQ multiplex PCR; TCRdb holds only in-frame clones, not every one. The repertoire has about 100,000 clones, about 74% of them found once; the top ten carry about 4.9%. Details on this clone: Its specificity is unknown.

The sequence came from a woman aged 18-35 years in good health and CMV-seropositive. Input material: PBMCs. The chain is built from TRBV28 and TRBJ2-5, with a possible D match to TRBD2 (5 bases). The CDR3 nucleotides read TGTGCCAGCAGTTTACCCCCACTAGGGTCGGGGGAGACCCAGTACTTC. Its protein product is CASSLPPLGSGETQYF.